This T cell receptor beta chain stems from a study of T cells in Graves' hyperthyroidism and ophthalmopathy. The study's findings and limits: Most clonotypes that expanded in the thyroid above 0.001 also showed up in blood.

This clonotype was observed at least ten times. Its antigen is currently unknown. Hyperthyroidism had been newly diagnosed in patients aged 18 to 65, and its duration was under 2 months. Fresh 10 ml peripheral blood yielded PBMCs. Per germline, CDR1 DFQATT and CDR2 SNEGSKA (reference sequence). This CDR3 is 12 amino acids long. With 3 bases removed from V and 3 bases from J, the gap between germline ends came to 9 bases. Amplification of TCR beta CDR3 regions used RNA as the template. A first-round RT-PCR of the TCR CDR3 used the HTBI primer set. TCRdb re-analysed the multiplex PCR reads in MiXCR, keeping a single row per CDR3 protein. The sample lists 300,000 to 450,000 distinct CDR3 sequences; around 14% were seen once.

Sequencing was performed on blood. The chain joins TRBV20-1 to TRBJ2-7; D gene ambiguous. This receptor was taken from a woman under 30 with Graves' hyperthyroidism. CDR3 DNA sequence: TGCAGTGCTAGGGGCCCTAGCTACGAGCAGTACTTC. The encoded protein is CSARGPSYEQYF.